Below, one T cell receptor beta chain is given with its context. This sample is drawn from a study of blood T cell repertoires in COVID-19. Study in general: Samples taken during acute and convalescent COVID-19 were collected in the United States, Italy and Spain.

The CDR3 totals 17 residues. CDR1 and CDR2 (germline): LNHDA, SQIVND (reference sequence). J gave up 0 bases and V 7 bases, and 8 bases lay outside the gene matches. Authors' analysis steps: For nucleated cells, counts were estimated from reference gene primer amplification. Only in-frame clones appear in the TCRdb table, and some are missing; sequencing was by immunoSEQ multiplex PCR. Clonal size and the V and J genes are those of that table, whereas D and trimming came from the DNA. The sample has over 90,000 clones, 81% seen once. The V gene is TRBV19, the J gene TRBJ2-2; 10 bases fit TRBD1. The sequenced material came from peripheral blood. This clonotype was sampled from a man older than 75 with active or convalescent COVID-19. CDR3 in DNA: TGTGCCAGTACCTACCGGGACAGGGGCGCGAACACCGGGGAGCTGTTTTTT. Its translation: CASTYRDRGANTGELFF. Full variable domain (missing parts from reference TRBV19 and TRBJ2-2): DGGITQSPKYLFRKEGQNVTLSCEQNLNHDAMYWYRQDPGQGLRLIYYSQIVNDFQKGDIAEGYSVSREKKESFPLTVTSAQKNPTAFYLCASTYRDRGANTGELFFGEGSRLTVL.